This T cell receptor beta chain derives from a study of T-cell memory formation after mild COVID-19. For the study at large: TCR clusters were mostly confined to one donor each.

5'RACE, which relied on constant-segment primers, yielded TCR alpha and TCR beta cDNA libraries carrying sample barcodes and UMIs. TCRdb reprocessed the 5' RACE reads with MiXCR, giving one entry per CDR3 protein. The table includes about 350,000 distinct CDR3 sequences, about an eighth detected once. Only a few counts were recorded for this clonotype. In germline, CDR1 is SGHRS, CDR2 YFSETQ. Trimming stripped 4 bases from V and 1 base from J, with 11 bases between. The CDR3 is 14 residues long. Sequencing input: PBMCs or a T cell subset sorted from them (not recorded which). The clonotype comes from a man aged 18 to 29 who had mild COVID-19 (a few samples of this study predate the infection). Cell type and time point are not known. The chain is built from TRBV5-1 and TRBJ1-1; D unclear. The CDR3 DNA is TGCGCCAGCAGCCAAAGACACCCGAACACTGAAGCTTTCTTT. It yields the protein CASSQRHPNTEAFF. The entire variable domain, with the rest obtained from reference TRBV5-1 and TRBJ1-1, is as follows: KAGVTQTPRYLIKTRGQQVTLSCSPISGHRSVSWYQQTPGQGLQFLFEYFSETQRNKGNFPGRFSGRQFSNSRSEMNVSTLELGDSALYLCASSQRHPNTEAFFGQGTRLTVV.